This T cell receptor (beta chain) was sequenced for a study of cytomegalovirus exposure and HLA in healthy donors. Regarding the study as a whole: In a later analysis, the majority of CMV-associated beta chains seemingly showed HLA restriction. In a later analysis, donors in an Asian-associated ancestry cluster reportedly had fewer N-insertions in productive TCRs than the cohort mean. Most subjects' HLA-A and HLA-B alleles were reportedly predicted from TCR beta sequences.

Samples came from healthy bone marrow donors. Germline CDR1 is SGHVS and CDR2 is FQNEAQ. With V trimmed by 3 bases and J by 2 bases, 4 bases remained unmatched. CDR3 size: 16 residues. Worth noting for this clone: Its specificity is not known. A read error is likely, as this CDR3 ends without the conserved phenylalanine or tryptophan.

Primers included in the PCR were 60 Vbeta and 13 Jbeta primers. Only in-frame clones appear in the TCRdb table, and some are missing; sequencing was by immunoSEQ multiplex PCR. The table lists about 170,000 clones, 60% to 80% of them singletons, with 2.5% to 3% in the top ten. This TCR was sampled from a man in his forties in good health and CMV-seronegative. Sequencing input: PBMCs. V is TRBV7-8 and J is TRBJ2-3; TRBD1 matches 11 bases. Here the CDR3 DNA reads TGTGCCAGCAGCTTCAGGACAGGGGGCACCACAGATACGCAGTATCTT. Translating gives CASSFRTGGTTDTQYL.